One and the same sample provided the 3 T cell receptor beta chains below, sequenced in a study of control samples from healthy donors and cancer patients. Repertoires were generated with immunoSEQ multiplex PCR, while TCRdb's copy carries only in-frame clones and drops some. This table holds tens of thousands of clones, about 88% found once. The sequencing input was PBMCs. All receptors derive from a woman aged 35 to 49 with lung cancer.

This rearrangement joins TRBV7-6 to TRBJ2-1, with 9 bases fitting TRBD2. CDR1 SGHVS and CDR2 FNYEAQ come from the germline V gene. This CDR3 region has 18 residues. V trimming: 1 base; J trimming: 7 bases; junction bases outside the gene matches: 14. CDR3 region: CASSLEAWGGGAVNEQFF. In DNA form, the CDR3 reads TGTGCCAGCAGCTTAGAGGCCTGGGGCGGGGGGGCTGTTAATGAGCAGTTCTTC.

The chain employs TRBV18 and TRBJ2-3; the D gene is possibly TRBD1 (5 bases). The CDR3 loop spans 16 amino acids. V was cut by 3 bases and J by 6 bases, with 19 bases left in between. Germline V gene lookup returns CDR1 KGHSH and CDR2 LQKENI. The CDR3: CASSPFDRLISDTQYF. The CDR3 DNA sequence: TGTGCCAGCTCACCTTTCGACAGACTCATTTCGGATACGCAGTATTTT.

The chain couples TRBV24-1 to TRBJ1-5; D not resolved. Germline lookup yields CDR1 KGHDR and CDR2 SFDVKD. V was pared by 4 bases and J by 4 bases, with 4 bases between. The CDR3 sequence is 12 residues long. CDR3 coding DNA: TGTGCCACCAGTGACCCGAATCAGCCCCAGCATTTT. This translates into CATSDPNQPQHF.